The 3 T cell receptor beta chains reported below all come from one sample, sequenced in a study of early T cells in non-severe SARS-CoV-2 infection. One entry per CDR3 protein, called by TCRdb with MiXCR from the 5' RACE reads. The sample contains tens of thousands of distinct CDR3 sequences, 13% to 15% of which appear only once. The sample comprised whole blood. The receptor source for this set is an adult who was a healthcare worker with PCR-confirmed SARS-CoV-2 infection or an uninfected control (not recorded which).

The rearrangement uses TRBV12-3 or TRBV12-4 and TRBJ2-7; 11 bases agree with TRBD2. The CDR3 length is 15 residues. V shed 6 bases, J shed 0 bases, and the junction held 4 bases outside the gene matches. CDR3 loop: CASRPSGRSSYEQYF. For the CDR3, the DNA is TGTGCCAGCAGGCCTAGCGGGAGGAGCTCCTACGAGCAGTACTTC.

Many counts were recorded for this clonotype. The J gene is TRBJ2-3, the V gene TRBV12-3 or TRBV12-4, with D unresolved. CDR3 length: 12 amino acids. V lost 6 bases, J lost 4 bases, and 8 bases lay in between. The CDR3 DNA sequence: TGTGCCAGCAGCCCCCGAGCAGATACGCAGTATTTT. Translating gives CASSPRADTQYF.

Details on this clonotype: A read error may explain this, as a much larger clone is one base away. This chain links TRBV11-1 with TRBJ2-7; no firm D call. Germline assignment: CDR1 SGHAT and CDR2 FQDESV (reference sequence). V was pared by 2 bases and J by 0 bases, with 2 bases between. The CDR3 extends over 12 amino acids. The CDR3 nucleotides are TGTGCCAGCAGCTTACCCTCCTACGAGCAGTACTTC. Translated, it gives CASSLPSYEQYF.